Listed below are T cell receptor beta chains from one sample, sequenced in a study of blood T cell repertoires in COVID-19. Assay used: immunoSEQ multiplex PCR; TCRdb lists only in-frame clones, some missing. Of 100,000 to 130,000 clones listed, around 90% are singletons. The sample consisted of peripheral blood. The origin of the receptors is a human donor in a cohort sampled during active COVID-19. Each CDR3 is given with its conserved first and last residue. A D gene is named only where the DNA matches it firmly. Rows give clone size only sometimes, using once, few, many, or a class for an expanded clone.

>TRBD1|TRBV19|TRBJ2-7|.
TGTGCCAGTAGTTGGACAGGGGACTCCTACGAGCAGTACTTC
CASSWTGDSYEQYF
>TRBD2|TRBV4-2|TRBJ2-7|.
TGTGCCAGCAGCCACCCGACTAGCGGGACGGTCTACGAGCAGTACTTC
CASSHPTSGTVYEQYF
>TRBD1|TRBV16|TRBJ2-7|.
TGTGCCAGCAGCCAATCCATGGACAGGGACCACGAGCAGTACTTC
CASSQSMDRDHEQYF
>.|TRBV10-3|TRBJ2-1|.
TGTGCCATCAGTGAGGGGACTCTCTACAATGAGCAGTTCTTC
CAISEGTLYNEQFF
>.|TRBV19|TRBJ1-1|.
TGTGCCAGTAGTTTCATCTCCGCGCGAAACACTGAAGCTTTCTTT
CASSFISARNTEAFF
>TRBD2|TRBV6-4|TRBJ2-1|.
TGTGCCAGCAGTGACTCGGCGGGGGGGCGCAATGAGCAGTTCTTC
CASSDSAGGRNEQFF
>TRBD2|TRBV5-1|TRBJ2-2|.
TGCGCCAGCAGCTCCGGGACTAGCGGGAGTACCACCGGGGAGCTGTTTTTT
CASSSGTSGSTTGELFF
>TRBD1|TRBV7-9|TRBJ2-6|.
TGTGCCAGCAGCTCCAGGGGGCCAGGGGCCAACGTCCTGACTTTC
CASSSRGPGANVLTF
>.|TRBV6-5|TRBJ2-1|.
TGTGCCAGCACTAGCGACTCCTACAATGAGCAGTTCTTC
CASTSDSYNEQFF
>TRBD1|TRBV2|TRBJ1-4|few
TGTGCCAGCAGGGATGACAGGGAGAAACTGTTTTTT
CASRDDREKLFF
>.|TRBV28|TRBJ1-2|once
TGTGCCAATTCCAATTACAGGTTCCATGGCTACACCTTC
CANSNYRFHGYTF
>.|TRBV9|TRBJ1-4|.
TGTGCCAGCAGCGTAGACAGTGCAACTAATGAAAAACTGTTTTTT
CASSVDSATNEKLFF
>.|TRBV4-1|TRBJ1-5|.
TGCGCCAGCAGCCAAGAGGCCAGGGCGGCTCAGCCCCAGCATTTT
CASSQEARAAQPQHF
>.|TRBV28|TRBJ2-7|.
TGTGCCAGCAGTTTGGGGGCCACATACGAGCAGTACTTC
CASSLGATYEQYF
>TRBD1|TRBV18|TRBJ2-3|.
TGTGCCAGCTCACCCCTCGGACAGGGGCAAGGCACAGATACGCAGTATTTT
CASSPLGQGQGTDTQYF
>TRBD2|TRBV5-1|TRBJ2-5|once
TGCGCCAAAAGGCGGGGGGAGGGCGAGACCCAGTACTTC
CAKRRGEGETQYF
>.|TRBV7-2|TRBJ2-1|.
TGTGCCAGCAGCGGCCAGGAGGGGTACAATGAGCAGTTCTTC
CASSGQEGYNEQFF
>.|TRBV27|TRBJ2-7|.
TGTGCCAGCAGTCCAAACATTTACGAGCAGTACTTC
CASSPNIYEQYF
>.|TRBV3-1/TRBV3-2|TRBJ1-1|.
TGTGCCAGCAGCCAAGATAGCCCCTCCGGGGACATATTAATCTCGCCTGAAGCTTTCTTT
CASSQDSPSGDILISPEAFF
>.|TRBV4-1|TRBJ1-4|.
TGCGCCAGCAGCCTACAATTTGGAACTAATGAAAAACTGTTTTTT
CASSLQFGTNEKLFF
>.|TRBV15|TRBJ2-2|.
TGTGCCACCAGCAGGGACAGACTAAACACCGGGGAGCTGTTTTTT
CATSRDRLNTGELFF
>TRBD1|TRBV6-6|TRBJ1-5|.
TGTGCCAGCAGTTACCAAGGACAGGGGAGCCAGCCCCAGCATTTT
CASSYQGQGSQPQHF
>.|TRBV5-5|TRBJ1-4|.
TGTGCCAGCAGCGGAGGGGCCGGGAAAAGTGAAAAACTGTTTTTT
CASSGGAGKSEKLFF
>.|TRBV6-4|TRBJ2-2|.
TGTGCCAGCAGTGACGGAGGGCTAAACACCGGGGAGCTGTTTTTT
CASSDGGLNTGELFF
>.|TRBV15|TRBJ1-4|.
TGTGCCACCAGTAATCAGGGGCTTACAACTAATGAAAAACTGTTTTTT
CATSNQGLTTNEKLFF
>.|TRBV27|TRBJ1-2|.
TGTGCCAGCGGGGGGGGTGAGTTCATCTATGGCTACACCTTC
CASGGGEFIYGYTF
>TRBD1|TRBV6-5|TRBJ1-4|once
TGTGCCAGCACCCTTTTTCCAGGACAGGATGGGAAACTGTTTTTT
CASTLFPGQDGKLFF
>TRBD1|TRBV7-2|TRBJ2-7|.
TGTGCCAGCAGCTTAGGGACAGGGGACACCTACGAGCAGTACTTC
CASSLGTGDTYEQYF
>.|TRBV4-1|TRBJ1-5|.
TGCGCCAGCAGCCTAACACCCCCGACAAGCAATCAGCCCCAGCATTTT
CASSLTPPTSNQPQHF